This TCR beta chain came from a study of beta chain features in type 1 diabetes. On the study more broadly: Sorted cell examination encompassed about 110 million cells across all samples. Study-level results: More deletions and fewer insertions at VDJ junctions were found in patients with type 1 diabetes. TCRB CDR3s from Type 1 diabetes patients were moderately but significantly shorter in all four CD4+ subsets. These data did not resolve whether HLA type affects TCRB rearrangement.

For this clone: Its specificity is unknown.

Since all of the isolated RNA was reverse transcribed, expressed TCRB transcripts were what got sequenced. Using immunoSEQ multiplex PCR, the repertoire was profiled, and TCRdb retains in-frame clones only, with some absent. Seen here are 600,000 or so clones, roughly 12% observed once, and the top ten hold more than 0.095%. CD4+ naive, central memory, regulatory and stem cell-like memory cells were sorted via CD45RO/CCR7/CD25/CD127/CD95/CD27. The CDR3 consists of 11 residues. Germline CDR1 is DFQATT and CDR2 is SNEGSKA (reference sequence). V was pared by 4 bases and J by 1 base, with 5 bases between.

The material sequenced was naive CD4+ T cells from blood. The rearrangement uses TRBV20-1 and TRBJ2-7; D unresolved. The clonotype was recovered from a man under 40 with type 1 diabetes. The CDR3 is CSAKISYEQYF. CDR3 nucleotides: TGCAGTGCTAAGATTTCCTACGAGCAGTACTTC.